This T cell receptor beta chain was sequenced in a study of graft-versus-host responses after intestinal transplantation. At the level of the study: Multivisceral, liver-intestinal, or isolated intestinal transplants were given to recipients.

The CDR3 covers 11 residues. CDR1 SNHLY and CDR2 FYNNEI come from the germline V gene. Assay: immunoSEQ multiplex PCR; the TCRdb copy retains only in-frame clones and omits some. The sample carries some 14,000 clones, roughly 30% recorded once. Responders (around 200,000, CFSE-labeled) met around 200,000 stimulators that were irradiated and violet-dye-labeled. This TCR came from a human patient who received an intestinal transplant. V usage is TRBV2 and J usage is TRBJ2-5; D remains ambiguous. The J call is doubtful: the DNA matches TRBJ2-7 better. This material consisted of alloreactive CD4+ T cells from a mixed lymphocyte reaction culture, taken before intestinal transplant. Subset noted: CFSE-low proliferating T cells sorted from approximately 6-day pre-transplant mixed lymphocyte reaction (GvH or HvG direction). The CDR3 sequence: CASSETYEQYF. CDR3 DNA: TGTGCCAGCAGTGAAACCTACGAGCAGTACTTC.